This note documents a single T cell receptor (beta chain) sequence. Its specificity is unknown. Only in-frame clones appear in the TCRdb table, and some are missing; sequencing was by immunoSEQ multiplex PCR. In the table there are 400,000 to 600,000 clones, about 79% of which are singletons. This sample is drawn from a study of shared clonotypes between healthy human individuals. J was trimmed by 7 bases and V by 4 bases; bases with no gene match: 3. This CDR3 is 13 amino acids long. Germline CDR1 SGHRS, CDR2 YFSETQ. Notes on the study in general: Tissue TCR repertoires likely differ from these blood-only repertoires.

The chain is built from TRBV5-1 and TRBJ2-1; 9 bases match TRBD1. Sequencing was done on a sample of PBMCs. The receptor was derived from a woman aged 40 to 50 in good health. Some clones in this sample may be carry-over from other donors' samples. The CDR3 reads CASSGQGRNEQFF. The CDR3 DNA reads as TGCGCCAGCAGCGGACAGGGGAGGAATGAGCAGTTCTTC.